This T cell receptor beta chain was identified during a study of blood T cell repertoires in COVID-19. Study-wide context: Material from acute and convalescent COVID-19 was sourced from the United States, Italy and Spain. In each case, the material was cDNA or gDNA derived from T cells, B-cell-depleted T cells, or PBMCs.

Original processing methods: From reference gene primer amplification, estimates of nucleated cell counts were derived. Here immunoSEQ multiplex PCR was the method, and the copy in TCRdb shows in-frame clones only, minus some. The V and J calls and clone size are taken from that table; D and trimming were inferred from the DNA. The table lists fewer than 250,000 clones, roughly 87% of them singletons. Germline lookup yields CDR1 LGHNA and CDR2 YNFKEQ. This CDR3 has 15 amino acids. V lost 0 bases, J lost 6 bases, and 15 bases lay in between. The Seattle patients joined while their infection was active and were tracked longitudinally afterward.

Sequenced input: peripheral blood. The V call is TRBV4-2, the J call TRBJ2-7, with D perhaps TRBD2 (6 bases). This receptor was obtained from a woman in her sixties or seventies with COVID-19, enrolled during active disease. This CDR3 is CASSQDRGSSSEQYF. In DNA form, the CDR3 reads TGTGCCAGCAGCCAAGATCGGGGGAGCAGCAGCGAGCAGTACTTC.